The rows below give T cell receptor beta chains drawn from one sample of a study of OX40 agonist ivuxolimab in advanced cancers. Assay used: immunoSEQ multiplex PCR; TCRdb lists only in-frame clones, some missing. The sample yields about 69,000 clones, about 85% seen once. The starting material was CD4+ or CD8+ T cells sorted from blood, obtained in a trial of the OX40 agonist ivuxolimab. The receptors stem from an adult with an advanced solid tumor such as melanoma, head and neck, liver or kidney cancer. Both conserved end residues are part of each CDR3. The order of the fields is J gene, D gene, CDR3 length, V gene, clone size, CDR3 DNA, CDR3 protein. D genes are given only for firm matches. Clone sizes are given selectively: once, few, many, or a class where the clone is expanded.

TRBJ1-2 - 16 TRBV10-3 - TGTGCCATCAGTGAGTCATTGTTCAGCTGGGACTATGGCTACACCTTC CAISESLFSWDYGYTF
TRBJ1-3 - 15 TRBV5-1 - TGCGCCAGCAGCTTGGAATTCAGCCAAGGAAACACCATATATTTT CASSLEFSQGNTIYF
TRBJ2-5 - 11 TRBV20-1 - TGCAGCCTGGGGGGACAAGAGACCCAGTACTTC CSLGGQETQYF
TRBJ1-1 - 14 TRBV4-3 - TGCGCCAGCAGCCCCACGGGGGGGAACACTGAAGCTTTCTTT CASSPTGGNTEAFF
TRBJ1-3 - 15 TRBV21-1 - TGTGCCAGCAGCCCCACGGAGGGTAATGGAAACACCATATATTTT CASSPTEGNGNTIYF
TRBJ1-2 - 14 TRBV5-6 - TGTGCCAGCAGCTTGCCGGGCCAAAGTTATGGCTACACCTTC CASSLPGQSYGYTF
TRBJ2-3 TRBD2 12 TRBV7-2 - TGTGCCAGCAGCCCGGGAGGGGATACGCAGTATTTT CASSPGGDTQYF
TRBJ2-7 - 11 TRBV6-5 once TGTGCCAGCTCTCTCCTGGACGAGCAGTACTTC CASSLLDEQYF
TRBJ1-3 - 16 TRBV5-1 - TGCGCCAGCAGCTTGAGCCAGCTTAGCTCTGGAAACACCATATATTTT CASSLSQLSSGNTIYF
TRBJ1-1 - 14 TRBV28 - TGTGCCAGCAGCCGAAATATTCGGAACACTGAAGCTTTCTTT CASSRNIRNTEAFF
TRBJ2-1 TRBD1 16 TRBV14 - TGTGCCAGCAGCCATTGGGGACAGGGGGTCTACAATGAGCAGTTCTTC CASSHWGQGVYNEQFF
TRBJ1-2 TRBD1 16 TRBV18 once TGTGCCAGCTCACCACCCACAGGGGGTCAGAACTATGGCTACACCTTC CASSPPTGGQNYGYTF
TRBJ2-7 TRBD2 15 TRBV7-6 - TGTGCCAGCAGCTTTGGCCTAGCGGGAGCATACGAGCAGTACTTC CASSFGLAGAYEQYF
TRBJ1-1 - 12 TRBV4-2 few TGTGCCAGCAGCCAAGATGCTACTGAAGCTTTCTTT CASSQDATEAFF
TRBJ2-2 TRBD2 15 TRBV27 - TGTGCCAGCAGTACTAGCGGGAGGGATTCCGGGGAGCTGTTTTTT CASSTSGRDSGELFF
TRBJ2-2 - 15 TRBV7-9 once TGTGCCAGCAGCTTAGCACCAAGTGGTAACGGGGAGCTGTTTTTT CASSLAPSGNGELFF
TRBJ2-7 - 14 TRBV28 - TGTGCCAGCAGCCGTCCTAGCTGGAATTACGAGCAGTACTTC CASSRPSWNYEQYF
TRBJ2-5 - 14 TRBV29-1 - TGCAGCGTTGAAGAATGGGACGACCAAGAGACCCAGTACTTC CSVEEWDDQETQYF
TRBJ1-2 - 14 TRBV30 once TGTGCCTGGGCCCCCGGGGGAGTCGGGAGTGGCTACACCTTC CAWAPGGVGSGYTF
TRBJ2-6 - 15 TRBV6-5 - TGTGCCAGCAGTTACTCACAATCTGGGGCCAACGTCCTGACTTTC CASSYSQSGANVLTF
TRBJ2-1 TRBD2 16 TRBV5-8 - TGTGCCAGCAGCTACGGACTAGCGGGGGCATGGGATGAGCAGTTCTTC CASSYGLAGAWDEQFF
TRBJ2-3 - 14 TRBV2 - TGTGCCAGCAGTGAAAGGTTTAGGGGGGGAACGCAGTATTTT CASSERFRGGTQYF
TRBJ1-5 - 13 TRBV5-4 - TGTGCCAGCAGCCTGGGTCTAAGTCAGCCCCAGCATTTT CASSLGLSQPQHF
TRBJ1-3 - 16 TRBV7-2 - TGTGCCAGCAGCCGACACGGGCAGGGGACTGGAAACACCATATATTTT CASSRHGQGTGNTIYF
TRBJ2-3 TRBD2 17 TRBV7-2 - TGTGCCAGCAGCGCCCGACTAGCGGGAGGGCTCCCAGATACGCAGTATTTT CASSARLAGGLPDTQYF
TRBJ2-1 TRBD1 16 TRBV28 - TGTGCCAGCAGGTCCTCCAGGGGGAGCTCCTACAATGAGCAGTTCTTC CASRSSRGSSYNEQFF
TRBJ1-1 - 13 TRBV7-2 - TGTGCCAGCAGCTTGCGTCGGACCACTGAAGCTTTCTTT CASSLRRTTEAFF
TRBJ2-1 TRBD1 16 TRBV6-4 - TGTGCCAGCAGTGACTCGACAGGGGGATATGGCAATGAGCAGTTCTTC CASSDSTGGYGNEQFF
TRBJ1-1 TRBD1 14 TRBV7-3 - TGTGCCAGCAGCCCGACAGGGGGTACCACTGAAGCTTTCTTT CASSPTGGTTEAFF
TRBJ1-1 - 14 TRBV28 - TGTGCCAGCATATCTCACCCTTGGGGAACTGAAGCTTTCTTT CASISHPWGTEAFF
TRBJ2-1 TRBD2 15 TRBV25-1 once TGTGCCAGCACTACTAGCGGGAGCTCCTACAATGAGCAGTTCTTC CASTTSGSSYNEQFF